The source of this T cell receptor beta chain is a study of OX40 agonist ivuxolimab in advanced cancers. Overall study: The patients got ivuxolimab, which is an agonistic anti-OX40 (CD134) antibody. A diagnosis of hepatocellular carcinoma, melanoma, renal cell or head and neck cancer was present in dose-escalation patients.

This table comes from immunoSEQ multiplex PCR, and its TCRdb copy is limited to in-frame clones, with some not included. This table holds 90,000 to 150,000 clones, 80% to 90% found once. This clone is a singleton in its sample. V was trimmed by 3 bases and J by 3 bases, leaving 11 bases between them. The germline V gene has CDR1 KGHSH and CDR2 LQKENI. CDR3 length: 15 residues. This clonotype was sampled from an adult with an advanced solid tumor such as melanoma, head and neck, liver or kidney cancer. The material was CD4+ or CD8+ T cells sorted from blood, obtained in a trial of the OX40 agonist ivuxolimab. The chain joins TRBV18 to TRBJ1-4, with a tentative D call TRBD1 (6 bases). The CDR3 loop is CASSPPGVANEKLFF. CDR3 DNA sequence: TGTGCCAGCTCACCTCCAGGGGTTGCTAATGAAAAACTGTTTTTT.